These T cell receptor beta chains were read from a single sample in a study of T cells in Graves' hyperthyroidism and ophthalmopathy. MiXCR, applied by TCRdb to the multiplex PCR reads, yields one record per CDR3 protein. The sample contains a few hundred thousand distinct CDR3 sequences, under 60% of which appear only once. What was sequenced was peripheral blood or thyroid tissue (not recorded which). These receptor sequences come from a woman aged 18-29 years with Graves' hyperthyroidism. Each CDR3 is given with its conserved first and last residue. Fields, in order: CDR3 protein, J gene, V gene, D gene. D genes are given only for firm matches.

CATSRGRVNQPQHF | TRBJ1-5 | TRBV15 | .
CASSGTSGRAETQYF | TRBJ2-5 | TRBV2 | TRBD2
CASSENWGLNTEAFF | TRBJ1-1 | TRBV5-1 | .
CASSRTGPTEQYF | TRBJ2-7 | TRBV7-2 | TRBD1
CASSPGGSEKLFF | TRBJ1-4 | TRBV12-3/TRBV12-4 | TRBD1
CSVAGQGMSGDSYEQYF | TRBJ2-7 | TRBV29-1 | TRBD1
CATSPGGRDFEAFF | TRBJ1-1 | TRBV24-1 | .
CSAPQGREQYF | TRBJ2-7 | TRBV20-1 | .
CASRNDRYQPQHF | TRBJ1-5 | TRBV12-3/TRBV12-4 | .
CATSADNSNTGELFF | TRBJ2-2 | TRBV10-3 | .
CSVEGRGDGQYF | TRBJ2-7 | TRBV29-1 | .
CATSSGSTGTGTYEQYF | TRBJ2-7 | TRBV15 | TRBD1
CASGYSATNEKLFF | TRBJ1-4 | TRBV7-9 | .